These T cell receptor beta chains were read from a single sample in a study of cytomegalovirus exposure and HLA in healthy donors. The repertoire was sequenced with immunoSEQ multiplex PCR; TCRdb's copy has only in-frame clones and lacks some. The table includes about 140,000 clones, about four fifths detected once. Sample: PBMCs. These receptors were obtained from a man in his forties in good health and CMV-seronegative. CDR3s include the opening cysteine and the closing phenylalanine or tryptophan. A D gene is named only where the DNA matches it firmly. Rows give clone size only sometimes, using once, few, many, or a class for an expanded clone.

j_call,v_call,clone_size,d_call,cdr3_aa,cdr3_nt
TRBJ1-5,TRBV10-3,-,-,CAISQGDSNQPQHF,TGTGCCATCAGTCAGGGCGATAGCAATCAGCCCCAGCATTTT
TRBJ2-7,TRBV19,once,-,CASSMPGGAHSSYEQYF,TGTGCCAGTAGTATGCCCGGGGGAGCGCATAGCTCCTACGAGCAGTACTTC
TRBJ1-5,TRBV5-4,once,-,CASSLFQDPNQPQHF,TGTGCCAGCAGCTTGTTTCAGGATCCAAATCAGCCCCAGCATTTT
TRBJ2-7,TRBV23-1,-,-,CASSLKRQDTYEQYF,TGCGCCAGCAGTCTGAAGCGTCAGGACACCTACGAGCAGTACTTC
TRBJ1-4,TRBV11-2,-,TRBD1,CASSPPGQGFEKLFF,TGTGCCAGCAGCCCGCCGGGACAGGGGTTTGAAAAACTGTTTTTT
TRBJ2-1,TRBV19,-,TRBD2,CATKTSGGVGEQFF,TGTGCCACCAAGACTAGCGGGGGGGTAGGTGAGCAGTTCTTC
TRBJ2-1,TRBV28,-,TRBD2,CASRLGGGGNHEQFF,TGTGCCAGCAGGCTCGGCGGGGGGGGCAACCATGAGCAGTTCTTC
TRBJ2-7,TRBV6-5,-,TRBD1,CASSYSPRTGYHEQYF,TGTGCCAGCAGTTACTCGCCGAGGACAGGGTACCACGAGCAGTACTTC
TRBJ1-2,TRBV6-6,-,-,CASSYRTAVGDYGYTF,TGTGCCAGCAGTTACAGGACCGCCGTCGGGGACTATGGCTACACCTTC
TRBJ1-1,TRBV5-1,-,-,CASSLTVNTEAFF,TGCGCCAGCAGCTTGACGGTGAACACTGAAGCTTTCTTT
TRBJ1-2,TRBV5-4,-,-,CASSLQGPNYGYTF,TGTGCCAGCAGCTTACAGGGCCCTAACTATGGCTACACCTTC
TRBJ2-3,TRBV28,-,TRBD1,CASSSGTGRTDTQYF,TGTGCCAGCAGTTCAGGGACAGGGAGGACAGATACGCAGTATTTT